This TCR beta chain was observed in a study of T cells after yellow fever vaccination. Study at large: In the case of low-cell-number fractions, SMART-Seq v4 Ultra Low Input was used for preparation.

The CDR3 spans 15 residues. Germline CDR1 SGHTA, CDR2 FQGTGA. Losses at the gene ends were 2 bases for V and 7 bases for J; bases not matched to a gene: 9. TCRdb processed the 5' RACE reads anew with MiXCR; each CDR3 protein has one entry. The profile shows a few hundred thousand distinct CDR3 sequences, 10% to 15% of them singletons. The specimen comprised CD4+ T cells sorted from PBMCs, sampled 45 days after the yellow fever booster vaccination. The TCR originated in a man aged 30 to 39 who received the YFV17D yellow fever vaccine. The rearrangement joins TRBV7-3 to TRBJ1-1; TRBD1 aligns across 8 bases. The CDR3 sequence: CASSLSGGAMVEAFF. CDR3 DNA: TGTGCCAGCAGCTTATCAGGGGGCGCAATGGTTGAAGCTTTCTTT.